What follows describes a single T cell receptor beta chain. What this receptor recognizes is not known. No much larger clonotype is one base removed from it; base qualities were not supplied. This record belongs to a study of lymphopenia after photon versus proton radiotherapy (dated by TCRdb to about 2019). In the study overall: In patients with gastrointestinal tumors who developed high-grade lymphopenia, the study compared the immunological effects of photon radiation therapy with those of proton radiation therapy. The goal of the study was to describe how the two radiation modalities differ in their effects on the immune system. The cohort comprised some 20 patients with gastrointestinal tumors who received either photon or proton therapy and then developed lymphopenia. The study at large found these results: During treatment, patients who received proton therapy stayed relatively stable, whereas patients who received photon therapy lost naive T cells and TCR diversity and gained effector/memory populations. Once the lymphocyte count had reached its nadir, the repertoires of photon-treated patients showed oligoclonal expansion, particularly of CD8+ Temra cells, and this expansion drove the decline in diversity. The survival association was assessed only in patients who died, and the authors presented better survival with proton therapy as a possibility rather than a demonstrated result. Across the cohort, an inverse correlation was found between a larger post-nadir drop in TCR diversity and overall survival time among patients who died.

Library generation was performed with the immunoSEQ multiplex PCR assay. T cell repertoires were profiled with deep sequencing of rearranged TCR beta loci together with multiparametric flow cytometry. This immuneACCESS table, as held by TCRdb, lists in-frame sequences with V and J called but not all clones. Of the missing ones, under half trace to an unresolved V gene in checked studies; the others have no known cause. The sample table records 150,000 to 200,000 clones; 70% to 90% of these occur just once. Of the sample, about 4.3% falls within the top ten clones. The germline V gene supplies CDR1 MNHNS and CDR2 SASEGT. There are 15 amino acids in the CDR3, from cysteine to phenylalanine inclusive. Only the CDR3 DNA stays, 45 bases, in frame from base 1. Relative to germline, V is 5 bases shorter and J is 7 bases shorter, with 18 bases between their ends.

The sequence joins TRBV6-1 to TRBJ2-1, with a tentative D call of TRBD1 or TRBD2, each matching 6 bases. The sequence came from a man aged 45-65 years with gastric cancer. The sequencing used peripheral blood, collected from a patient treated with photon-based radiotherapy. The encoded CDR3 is CASSSEGGSWNEQFF. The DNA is TGTGCCAGCAGTTCAGAGGGGGGAAGTTGGAATGAGCAGTTCTTC.